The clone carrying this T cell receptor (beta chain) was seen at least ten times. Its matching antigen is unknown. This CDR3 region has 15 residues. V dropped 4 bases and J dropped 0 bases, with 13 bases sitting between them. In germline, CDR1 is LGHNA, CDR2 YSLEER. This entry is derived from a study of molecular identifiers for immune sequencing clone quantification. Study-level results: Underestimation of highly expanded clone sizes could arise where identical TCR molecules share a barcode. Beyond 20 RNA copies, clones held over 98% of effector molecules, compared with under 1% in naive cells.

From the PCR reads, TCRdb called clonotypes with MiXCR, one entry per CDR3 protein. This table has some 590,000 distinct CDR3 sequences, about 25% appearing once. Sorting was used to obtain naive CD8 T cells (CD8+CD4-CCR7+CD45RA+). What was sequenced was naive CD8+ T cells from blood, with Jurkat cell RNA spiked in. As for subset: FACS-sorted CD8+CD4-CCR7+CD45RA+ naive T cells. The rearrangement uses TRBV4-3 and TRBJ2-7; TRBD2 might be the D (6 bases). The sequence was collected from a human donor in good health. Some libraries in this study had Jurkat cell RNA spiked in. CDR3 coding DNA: TGCGCCAGCAGCCTAGGACTACAATCCTCCTACGAGCAGTACTTC. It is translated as CASSLGLQSSYEQYF.